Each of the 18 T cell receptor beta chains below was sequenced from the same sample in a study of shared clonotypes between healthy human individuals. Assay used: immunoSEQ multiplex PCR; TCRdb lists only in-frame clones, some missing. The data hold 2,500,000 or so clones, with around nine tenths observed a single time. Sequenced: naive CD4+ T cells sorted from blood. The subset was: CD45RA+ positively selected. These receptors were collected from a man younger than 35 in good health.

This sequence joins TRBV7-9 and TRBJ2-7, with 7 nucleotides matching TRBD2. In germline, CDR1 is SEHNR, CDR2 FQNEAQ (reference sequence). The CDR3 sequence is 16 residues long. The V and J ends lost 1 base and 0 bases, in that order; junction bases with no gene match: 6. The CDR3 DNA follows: TGTGCCAGCAGCTTAGTGGGGGGGACCACCTCCTACGAGCAGTACTTC. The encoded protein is CASSLVGGTTSYEQYF.

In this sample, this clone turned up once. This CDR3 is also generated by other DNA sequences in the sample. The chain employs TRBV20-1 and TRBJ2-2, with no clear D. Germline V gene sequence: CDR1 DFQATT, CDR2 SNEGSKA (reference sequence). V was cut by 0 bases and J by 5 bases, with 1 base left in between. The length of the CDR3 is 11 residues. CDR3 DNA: TGCAGTGCTAGAGAGACCGGGGAGCTGTTTTTT. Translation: CSARETGELFF.

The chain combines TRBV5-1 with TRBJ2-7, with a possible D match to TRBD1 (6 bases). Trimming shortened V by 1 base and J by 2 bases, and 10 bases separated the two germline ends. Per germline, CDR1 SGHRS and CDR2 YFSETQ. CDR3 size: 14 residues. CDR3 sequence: CASSLRTDPYEQYF. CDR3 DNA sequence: TGCGCCAGCAGCTTGAGGACAGATCCCTACGAGCAGTACTTC.

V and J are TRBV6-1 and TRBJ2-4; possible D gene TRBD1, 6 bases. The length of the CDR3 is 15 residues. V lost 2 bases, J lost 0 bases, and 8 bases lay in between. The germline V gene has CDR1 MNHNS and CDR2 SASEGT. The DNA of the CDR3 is TGTGCCAGCAGTGAAACAGGGAAAGCCAAAAACATTCAGTACTTC. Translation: CASSETGKAKNIQYF.

The CDR3 sequence is CSVLTSGGAWEQFF. The CDR3, as DNA: TGCAGCGTCTTGACTAGCGGGGGGGCCTGGGAGCAGTTCTTC. V usage is TRBV29-1 and J usage is TRBJ2-1; the match to TRBD2 covers 14 bases. The germline gives CDR1 SQVTM, CDR2 ANQGSEA. Germline trimming cut 6 bases from V and 10 bases from J; bases unmatched to any gene: 8. The CDR3 is 14 amino acids.

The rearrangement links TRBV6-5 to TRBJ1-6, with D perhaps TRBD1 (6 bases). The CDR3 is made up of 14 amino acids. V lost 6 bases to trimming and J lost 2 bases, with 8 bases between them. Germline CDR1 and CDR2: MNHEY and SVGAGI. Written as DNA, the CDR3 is TGTGCCAGCAGGGGGGGGCCCTATAATTCACCCCTCCACTTT. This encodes CASRGGPYNSPLHF.

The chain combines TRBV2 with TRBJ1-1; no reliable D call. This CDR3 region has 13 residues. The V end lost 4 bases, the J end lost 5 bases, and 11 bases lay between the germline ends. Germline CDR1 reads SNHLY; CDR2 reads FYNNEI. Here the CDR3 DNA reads TGTGCCAGCAGTGTTTCGGGGAGGACTGAAGCTTTCTTT. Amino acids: CASSVSGRTEAFF.

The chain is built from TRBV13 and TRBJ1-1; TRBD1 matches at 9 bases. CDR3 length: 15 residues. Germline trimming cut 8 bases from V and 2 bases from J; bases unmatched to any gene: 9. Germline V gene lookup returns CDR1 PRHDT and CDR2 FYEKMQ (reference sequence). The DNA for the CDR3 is TGTGCCAGCCGAGCGCGGGACAGGGTAAACACTGAAGCTTTCTTT. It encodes CASRARDRVNTEAFF.

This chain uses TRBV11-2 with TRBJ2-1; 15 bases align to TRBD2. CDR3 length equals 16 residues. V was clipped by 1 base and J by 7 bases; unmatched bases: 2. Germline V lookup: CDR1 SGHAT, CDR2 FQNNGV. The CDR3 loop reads CASSLVGTSGGNEQFF. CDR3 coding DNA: TGTGCCAGCAGCTTAGTTGGGACTAGCGGGGGGAATGAGCAGTTCTTC.

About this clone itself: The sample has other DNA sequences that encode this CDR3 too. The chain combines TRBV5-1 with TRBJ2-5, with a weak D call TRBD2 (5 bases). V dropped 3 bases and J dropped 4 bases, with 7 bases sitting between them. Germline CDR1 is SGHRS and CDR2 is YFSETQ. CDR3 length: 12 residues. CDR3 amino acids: CASSSGLETQYF. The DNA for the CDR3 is TGCGCCAGCAGCTCGGGGTTAGAGACCCAGTACTTC.

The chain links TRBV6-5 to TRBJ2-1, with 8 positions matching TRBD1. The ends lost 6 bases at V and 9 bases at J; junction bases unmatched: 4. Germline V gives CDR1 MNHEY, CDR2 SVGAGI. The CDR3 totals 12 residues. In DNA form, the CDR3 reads TGTGCCAGCAGGCCGACAGGGGCTGAGCAGTTCTTC. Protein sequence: CASRPTGAEQFF.

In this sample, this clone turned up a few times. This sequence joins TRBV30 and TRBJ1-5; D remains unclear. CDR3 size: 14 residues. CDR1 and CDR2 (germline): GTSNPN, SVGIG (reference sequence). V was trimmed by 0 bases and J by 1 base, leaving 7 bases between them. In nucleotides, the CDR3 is TGTGCCTGGAGTGTTTCCCAGAGCAATCAGCCCCAGCATTTT. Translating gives CAWSVSQSNQPQHF.

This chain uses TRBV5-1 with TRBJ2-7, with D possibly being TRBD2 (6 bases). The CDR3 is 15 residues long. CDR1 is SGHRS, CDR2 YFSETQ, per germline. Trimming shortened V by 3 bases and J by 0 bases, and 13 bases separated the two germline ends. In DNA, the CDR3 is TGCGCCAGCAGCTGGGAAGGGAGGAGCTCCTACGAGCAGTACTTC. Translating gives CASSWEGRSSYEQYF.

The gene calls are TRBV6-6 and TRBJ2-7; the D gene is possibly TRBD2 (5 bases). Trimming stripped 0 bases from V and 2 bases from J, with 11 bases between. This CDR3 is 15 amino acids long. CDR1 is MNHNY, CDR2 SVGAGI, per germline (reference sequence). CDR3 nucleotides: TGTGCCAGCAGTTACTCCTACGGGATTGCCTACGAGCAGTACTTC. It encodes CASSYSYGIAYEQYF.

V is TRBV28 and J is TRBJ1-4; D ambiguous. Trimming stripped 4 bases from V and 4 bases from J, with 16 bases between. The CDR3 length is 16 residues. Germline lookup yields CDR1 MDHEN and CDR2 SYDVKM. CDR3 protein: CASSSMGGAFNEKLFF. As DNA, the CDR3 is TGTGCCAGCAGTTCAATGGGCGGAGCTTTTAATGAAAAACTGTTTTTT.

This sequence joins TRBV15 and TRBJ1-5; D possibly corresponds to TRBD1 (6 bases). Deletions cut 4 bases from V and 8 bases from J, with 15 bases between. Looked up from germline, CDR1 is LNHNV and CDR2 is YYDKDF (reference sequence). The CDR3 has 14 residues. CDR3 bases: TGTGCCACCAGCAAGGGGGGCATTGGTGAGCCCCAGCATTTT. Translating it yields CATSKGGIGEPQHF.

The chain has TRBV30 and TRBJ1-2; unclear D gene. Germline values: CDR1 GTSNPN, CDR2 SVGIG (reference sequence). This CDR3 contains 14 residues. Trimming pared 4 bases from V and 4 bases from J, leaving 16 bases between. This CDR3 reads CAWTTSGVGYGYTF. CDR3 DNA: TGTGCCTGGACCACGAGTGGGGTGGGCTATGGCTACACCTTC.

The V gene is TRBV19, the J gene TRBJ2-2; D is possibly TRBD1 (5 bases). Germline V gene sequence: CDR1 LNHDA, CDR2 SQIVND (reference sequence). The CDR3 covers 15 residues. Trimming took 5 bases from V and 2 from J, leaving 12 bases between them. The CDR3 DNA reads TGTGCCAGTAGTCCCCGACAGCCCAACACCGGGGAGCTGTTTTTT. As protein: CASSPRQPNTGELFF.